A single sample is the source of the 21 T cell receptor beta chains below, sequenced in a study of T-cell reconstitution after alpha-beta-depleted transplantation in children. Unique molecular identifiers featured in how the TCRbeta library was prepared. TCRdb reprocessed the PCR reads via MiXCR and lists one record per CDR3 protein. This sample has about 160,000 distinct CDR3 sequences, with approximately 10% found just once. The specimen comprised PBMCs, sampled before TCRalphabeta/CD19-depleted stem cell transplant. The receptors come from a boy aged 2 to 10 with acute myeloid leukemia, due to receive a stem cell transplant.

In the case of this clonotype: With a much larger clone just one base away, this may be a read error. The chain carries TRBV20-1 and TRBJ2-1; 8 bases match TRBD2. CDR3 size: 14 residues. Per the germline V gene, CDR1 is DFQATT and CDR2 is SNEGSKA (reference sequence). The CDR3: CGAPDLAGYNEQFF. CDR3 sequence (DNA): TGCGGTGCTCCCGACCTAGCGGGTTACAATGAGCAGTTCTTC.

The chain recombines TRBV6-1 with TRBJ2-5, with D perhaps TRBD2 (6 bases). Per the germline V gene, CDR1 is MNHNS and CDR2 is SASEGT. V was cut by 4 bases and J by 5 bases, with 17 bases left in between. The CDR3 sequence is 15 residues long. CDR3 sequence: CASSGRLDGAETQYF. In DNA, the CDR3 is TGTGCCAGCAGTGGGCGACTAGACGGCGCGGAGACCCAGTACTTC.

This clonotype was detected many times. CDR3 DNA sequence: TGTGCCAGCAGTCATGACAGGACCAATGAAAAACTGTTTTTT. Protein product: CASSHDRTNEKLFF. The chain uses TRBV7-9 and TRBJ1-4, with D perhaps TRBD1 (6 bases). Germline CDR1 is SEHNR and CDR2 is FQNEAQ (reference sequence). V dropped 6 bases and J dropped 5 bases, with 13 bases sitting between them. This CDR3 region has 14 residues.

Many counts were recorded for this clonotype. The CDR3 DNA reads TGTGCCAGCAGCTCCCGTGGGGGGTTAACCTCCTACGAGCAGTACTTC. This encodes CASSSRGGLTSYEQYF. The V call is TRBV13, the J call TRBJ2-7; D possibly corresponds to TRBD2 (6 bases). Trimming stripped 4 bases from V and 0 bases from J, with 16 bases between. The CDR3 sequence is 16 residues long. Germline-derived CDR1 and CDR2 are PRHDT and FYEKMQ (reference sequence).

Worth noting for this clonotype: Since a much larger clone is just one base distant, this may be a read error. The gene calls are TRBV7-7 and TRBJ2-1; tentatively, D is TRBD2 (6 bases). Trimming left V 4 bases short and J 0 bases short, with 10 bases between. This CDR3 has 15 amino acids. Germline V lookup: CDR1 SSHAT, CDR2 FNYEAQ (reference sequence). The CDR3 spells CASSWRAASYNEQFF. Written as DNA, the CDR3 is TGTGCCAGCAGCTGGAGGGCGGCCTCCTACAATGAGCAGTTCTTC.

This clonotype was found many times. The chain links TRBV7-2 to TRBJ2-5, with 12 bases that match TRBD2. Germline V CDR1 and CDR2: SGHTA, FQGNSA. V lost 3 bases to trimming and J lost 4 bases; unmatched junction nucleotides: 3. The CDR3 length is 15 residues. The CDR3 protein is CASSFMTSGGETQYF. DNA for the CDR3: TGTGCCAGCAGCTTCATGACTAGCGGGGGAGAGACCCAGTACTTC.

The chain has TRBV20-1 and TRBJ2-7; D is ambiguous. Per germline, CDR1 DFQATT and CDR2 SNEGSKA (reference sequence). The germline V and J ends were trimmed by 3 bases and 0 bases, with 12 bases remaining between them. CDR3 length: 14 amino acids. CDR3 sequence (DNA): TGCAGTGCTAGGTTCTTTTCCGGCTCCTACGAGCAGTACTTC. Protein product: CSARFFSGSYEQYF.

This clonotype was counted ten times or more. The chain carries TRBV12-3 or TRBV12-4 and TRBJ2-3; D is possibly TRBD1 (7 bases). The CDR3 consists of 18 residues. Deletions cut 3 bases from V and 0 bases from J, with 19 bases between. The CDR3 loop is CASSFRRSSGGSTDTQYF. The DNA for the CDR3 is TGTGCCAGCAGTTTCCGGCGGTCATCAGGGGGGAGCACAGATACGCAGTATTTT.

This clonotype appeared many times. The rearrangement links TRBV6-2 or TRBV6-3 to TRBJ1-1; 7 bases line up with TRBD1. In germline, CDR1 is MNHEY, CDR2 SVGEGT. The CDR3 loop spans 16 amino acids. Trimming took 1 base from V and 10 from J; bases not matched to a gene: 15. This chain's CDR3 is CASSYWPGDRKQSAFF. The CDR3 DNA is TGTGCCAGCAGTTACTGGCCCGGGGACAGAAAGCAGTCAGCTTTCTTT.

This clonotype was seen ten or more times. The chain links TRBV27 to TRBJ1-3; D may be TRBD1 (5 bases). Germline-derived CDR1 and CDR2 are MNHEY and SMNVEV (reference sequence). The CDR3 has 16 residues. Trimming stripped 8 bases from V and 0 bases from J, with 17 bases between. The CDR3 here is CASWSPGGSSGNTIYF. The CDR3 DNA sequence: TGTGCCAGCTGGTCCCCCGGGGGGAGCTCTGGAAACACCATATATTTT.

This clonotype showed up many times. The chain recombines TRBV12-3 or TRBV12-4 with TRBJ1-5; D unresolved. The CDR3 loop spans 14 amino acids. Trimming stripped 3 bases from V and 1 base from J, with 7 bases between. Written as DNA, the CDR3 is TGTGCCAGCAGTTTCCATGGAAGCAATCAGCCCCAGCATTTT. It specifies CASSFHGSNQPQHF.

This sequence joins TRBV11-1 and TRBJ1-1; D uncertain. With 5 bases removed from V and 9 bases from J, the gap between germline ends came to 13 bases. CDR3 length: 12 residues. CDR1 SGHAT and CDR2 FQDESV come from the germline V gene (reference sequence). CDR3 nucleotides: TGTGCCAGCAGCACTACCAGGCACCAAGCTTTCTTT. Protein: CASSTTRHQAFF.

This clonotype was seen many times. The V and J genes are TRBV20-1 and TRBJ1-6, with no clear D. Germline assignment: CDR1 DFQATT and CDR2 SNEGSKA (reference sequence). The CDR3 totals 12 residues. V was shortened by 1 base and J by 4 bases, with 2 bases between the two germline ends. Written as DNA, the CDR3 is TGCAGTGCTAGAGGGTATAATTCACCCCTCCACTTT. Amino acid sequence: CSARGYNSPLHF.

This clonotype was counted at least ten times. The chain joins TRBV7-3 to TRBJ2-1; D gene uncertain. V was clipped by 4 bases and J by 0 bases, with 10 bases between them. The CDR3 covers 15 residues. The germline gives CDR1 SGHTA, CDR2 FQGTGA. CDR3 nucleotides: TGTGCCAGCAGCTCCGGCAGGAGCTCCTACAATGAGCAGTTCTTC. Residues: CASSSGRSSYNEQFF.

The chain's CDR3 is CASSLEGDYEQYV. Here the CDR3 DNA reads TGTGCCAGCAGCTTGGAGGGGGACTACGAGCAGTACGTC. This rearrangement joins TRBV7-9 to TRBJ2-7; D assignment may be TRBD1 or TRBD2 (6 bases each). There are 13 residues in the CDR3. V gave up 3 bases and J gave up 3 bases, with 9 bases separating them. Germline assignment: CDR1 SEHNR and CDR2 FQNEAQ (reference sequence).

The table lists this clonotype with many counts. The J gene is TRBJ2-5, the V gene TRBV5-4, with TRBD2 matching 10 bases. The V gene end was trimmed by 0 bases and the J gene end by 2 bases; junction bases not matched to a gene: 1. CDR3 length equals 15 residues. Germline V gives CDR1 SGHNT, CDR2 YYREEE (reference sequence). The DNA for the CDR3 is TGTGCCAGCAGCTTGGTACTAGCGGGACAAGAGACCCAGTACTTC. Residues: CASSLVLAGQETQYF.

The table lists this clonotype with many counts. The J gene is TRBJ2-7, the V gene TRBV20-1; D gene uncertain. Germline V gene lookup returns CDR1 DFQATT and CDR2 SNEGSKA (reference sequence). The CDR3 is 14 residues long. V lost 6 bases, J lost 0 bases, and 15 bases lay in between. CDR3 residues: CSARLGLASYEQYF. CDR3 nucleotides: TGCAGTGCGCGCCTAGGGCTGGCCTCCTACGAGCAGTACTTC.

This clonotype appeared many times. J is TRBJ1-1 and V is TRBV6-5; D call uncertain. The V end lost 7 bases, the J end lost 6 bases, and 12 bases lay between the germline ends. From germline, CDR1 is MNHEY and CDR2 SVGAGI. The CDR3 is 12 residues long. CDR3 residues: CASTNPRAEAFF. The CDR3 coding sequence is TGTGCCAGCACCAACCCCCGGGCTGAAGCTTTCTTT.

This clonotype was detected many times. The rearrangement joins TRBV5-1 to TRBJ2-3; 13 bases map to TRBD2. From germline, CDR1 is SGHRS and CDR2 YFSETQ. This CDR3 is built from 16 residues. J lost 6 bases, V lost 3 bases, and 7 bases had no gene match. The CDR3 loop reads CASSSRTSGGSDTQYF. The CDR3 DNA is TGCGCCAGCAGCTCCCGGACTAGCGGGGGATCGGATACGCAGTATTTT.

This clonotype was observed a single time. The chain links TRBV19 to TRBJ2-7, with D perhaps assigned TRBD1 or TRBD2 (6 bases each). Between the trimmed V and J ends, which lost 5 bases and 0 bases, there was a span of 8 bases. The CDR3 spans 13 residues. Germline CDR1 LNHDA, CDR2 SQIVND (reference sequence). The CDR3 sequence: CASSAGHSYEQYV. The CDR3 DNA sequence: TGTGCCAGTAGTGCGGGACACTCCTACGAGCAGTACGTC.

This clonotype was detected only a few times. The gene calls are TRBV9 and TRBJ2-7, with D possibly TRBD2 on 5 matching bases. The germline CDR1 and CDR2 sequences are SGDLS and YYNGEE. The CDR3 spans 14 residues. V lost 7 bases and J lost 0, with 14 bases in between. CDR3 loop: CASERGLSSYEQYF. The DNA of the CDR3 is TGTGCCAGCGAGCGCGGGTTGAGCTCCTACGAGCAGTACTTC.